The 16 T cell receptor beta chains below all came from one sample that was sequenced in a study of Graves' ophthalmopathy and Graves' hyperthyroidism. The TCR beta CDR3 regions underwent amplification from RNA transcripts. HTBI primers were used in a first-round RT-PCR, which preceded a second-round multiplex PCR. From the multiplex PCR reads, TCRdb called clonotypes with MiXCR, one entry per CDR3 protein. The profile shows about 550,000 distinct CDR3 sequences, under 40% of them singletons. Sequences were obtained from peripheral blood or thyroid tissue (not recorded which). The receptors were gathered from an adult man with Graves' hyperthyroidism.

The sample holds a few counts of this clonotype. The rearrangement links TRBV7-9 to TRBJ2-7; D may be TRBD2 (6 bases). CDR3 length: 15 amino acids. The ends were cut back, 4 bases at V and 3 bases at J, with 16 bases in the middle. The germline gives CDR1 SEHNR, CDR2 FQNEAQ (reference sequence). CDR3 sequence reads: CASSSREIGNYEQYF. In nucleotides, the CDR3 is TGTGCCAGCAGCTCTCGGGAGATCGGAAACTACGAGCAGTACTTC.

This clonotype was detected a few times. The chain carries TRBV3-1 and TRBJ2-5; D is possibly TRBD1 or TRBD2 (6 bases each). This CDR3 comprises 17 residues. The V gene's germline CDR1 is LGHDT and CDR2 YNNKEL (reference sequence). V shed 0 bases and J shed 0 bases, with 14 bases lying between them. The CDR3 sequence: CASSQDGGGPYQETQYF. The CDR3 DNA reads TGTGCCAGCAGCCAAGATGGAGGGGGTCCGTACCAAGAGACCCAGTACTTC.

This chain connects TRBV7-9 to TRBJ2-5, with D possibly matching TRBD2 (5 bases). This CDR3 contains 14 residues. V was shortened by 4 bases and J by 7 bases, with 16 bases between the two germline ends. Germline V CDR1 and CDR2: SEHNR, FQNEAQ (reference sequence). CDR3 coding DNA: TGTGCCAGCAGCTCGCGGACCCCTGAGGGGACCCAGTACTTC. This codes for CASSSRTPEGTQYF. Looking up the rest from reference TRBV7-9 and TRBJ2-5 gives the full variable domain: DTGVSQNPRHKITKRGQNVTFRCDPISEHNRLYWYRQTLGQGPEFLTYFQNEAQLEKSRLLSDRFSAERPKGSFSTLEIQRTEQGDSAMYLCASSSRTPEGTQYFGPGTRLLVL.

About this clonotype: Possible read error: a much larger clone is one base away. In DNA form, the CDR3 reads TGTGCCAGCAGCCAAGGCATTTCAGGGATTACTGAAGCTTTCTTT. It is translated as CASSQGISGITEAFF. The chain employs TRBV14 and TRBJ1-1; D perhaps matches TRBD1 (5 bases). Per the germline V gene, CDR1 is SGHDN and CDR2 is FVKESK. This CDR3 contains 15 residues. The V gene lost 1 base and the J gene lost 5 bases, with 14 bases spanning the gap.

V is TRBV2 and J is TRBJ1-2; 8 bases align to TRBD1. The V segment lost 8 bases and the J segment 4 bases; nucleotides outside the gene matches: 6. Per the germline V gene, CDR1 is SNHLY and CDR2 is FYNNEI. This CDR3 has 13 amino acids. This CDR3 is CASHGDRGYGYTF. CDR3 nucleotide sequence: TGTGCCAGCCACGGAGACAGGGGCTATGGCTACACCTTC.

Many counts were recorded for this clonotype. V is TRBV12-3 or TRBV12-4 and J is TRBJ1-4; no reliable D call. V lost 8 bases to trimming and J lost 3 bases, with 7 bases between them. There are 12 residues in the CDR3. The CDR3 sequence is CASSGPNEKLFF. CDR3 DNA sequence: TGTGCCAGCTCCGGTCCTAATGAAAAACTGTTTTTT.

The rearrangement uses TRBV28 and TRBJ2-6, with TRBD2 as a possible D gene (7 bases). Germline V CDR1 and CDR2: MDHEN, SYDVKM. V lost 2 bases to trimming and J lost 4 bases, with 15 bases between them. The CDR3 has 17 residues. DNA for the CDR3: TGTGCCAGCAGTTTAGGTGGGGGGGCGGCAGGGGCCAACGTCCTGACTTTC. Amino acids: CASSLGGGAAGANVLTF.

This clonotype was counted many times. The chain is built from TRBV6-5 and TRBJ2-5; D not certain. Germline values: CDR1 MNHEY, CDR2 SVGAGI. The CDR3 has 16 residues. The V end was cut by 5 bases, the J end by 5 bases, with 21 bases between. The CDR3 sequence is CASSPPGAIRVETQYF. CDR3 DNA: TGTGCCAGCAGTCCACCTGGAGCCATTAGAGTGGAGACCCAGTACTTC.

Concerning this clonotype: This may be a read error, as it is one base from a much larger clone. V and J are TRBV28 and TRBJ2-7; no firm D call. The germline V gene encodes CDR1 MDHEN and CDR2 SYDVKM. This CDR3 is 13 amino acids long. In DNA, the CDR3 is TGTGCCAGCCGCCATTCCAACACCTACGCGCAGTACTTC. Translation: CASRHSNTYAQYF.

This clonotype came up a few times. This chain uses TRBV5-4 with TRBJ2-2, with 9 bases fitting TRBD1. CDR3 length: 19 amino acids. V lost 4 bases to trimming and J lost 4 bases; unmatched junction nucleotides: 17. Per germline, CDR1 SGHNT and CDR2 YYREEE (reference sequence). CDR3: CASSVDETGGAGSTGELFF. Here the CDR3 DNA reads TGTGCCAGCAGCGTAGATGAAACAGGGGGCGCCGGGAGCACCGGGGAGCTGTTTTTT.

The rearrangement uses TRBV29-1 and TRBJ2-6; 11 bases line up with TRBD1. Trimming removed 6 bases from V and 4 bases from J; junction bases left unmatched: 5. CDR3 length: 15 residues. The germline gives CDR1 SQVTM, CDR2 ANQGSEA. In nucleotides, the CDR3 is TGCAGCGTAGGGACAGGGGGGCGGGGGGCCAACGTCCTGACTTTC. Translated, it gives CSVGTGGRGANVLTF.

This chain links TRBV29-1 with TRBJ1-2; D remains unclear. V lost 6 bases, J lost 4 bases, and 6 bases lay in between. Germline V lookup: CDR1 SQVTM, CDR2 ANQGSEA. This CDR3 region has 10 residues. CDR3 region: CSVASYGYTF. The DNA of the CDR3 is TGCAGCGTAGCTAGCTATGGCTACACCTTC.

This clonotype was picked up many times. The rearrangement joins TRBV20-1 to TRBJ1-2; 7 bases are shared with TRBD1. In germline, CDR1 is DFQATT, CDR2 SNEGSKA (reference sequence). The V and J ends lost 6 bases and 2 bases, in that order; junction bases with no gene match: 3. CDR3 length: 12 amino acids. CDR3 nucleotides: TGCAGTGCAGGGACAGACAACTATGGCTACACCTTC. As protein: CSAGTDNYGYTF.

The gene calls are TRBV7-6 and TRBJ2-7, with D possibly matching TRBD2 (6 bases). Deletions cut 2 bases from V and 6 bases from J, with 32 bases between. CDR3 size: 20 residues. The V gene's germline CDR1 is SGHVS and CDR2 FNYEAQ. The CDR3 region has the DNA TGTGCCAGCAGCTTACTAGTACCTAGCGTTTCTCCGAGAGAGGGGACCGAGCAGTACTTC. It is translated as CASSLLVPSVSPREGTEQYF.

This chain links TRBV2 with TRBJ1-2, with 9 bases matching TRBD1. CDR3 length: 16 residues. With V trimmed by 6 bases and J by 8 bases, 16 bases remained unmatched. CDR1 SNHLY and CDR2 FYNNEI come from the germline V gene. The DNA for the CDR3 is TGTGCCAGCAGCGAACAGAGTACAGGGGGCGCAGAGGGCTACACCTTC. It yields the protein CASSEQSTGGAEGYTF. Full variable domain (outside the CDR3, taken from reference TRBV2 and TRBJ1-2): EPEVTQTPSHQVTQMGQEVILRCVPISNHLYFYWYRQILGQKVEFLVSFYNNEISEKSEIFDDQFSVERPDGSNFTLKIRSTKLEDSAMYFCASSEQSTGGAEGYTFGSGTRLTVV.

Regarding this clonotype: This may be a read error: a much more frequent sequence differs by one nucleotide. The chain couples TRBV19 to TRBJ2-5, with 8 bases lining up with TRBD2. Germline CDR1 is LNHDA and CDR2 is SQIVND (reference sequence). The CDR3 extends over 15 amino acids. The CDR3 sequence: CASSGVQGRGETKYF. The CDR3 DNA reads TGTGCCAGTAGTGGGGTTCAGGGGCGGGGGGAGACCAAGTACTTC.